Each of the 10 T cell receptor beta chains below was sequenced from the same sample in a study of blood T cell repertoires in COVID-19. Assay: immunoSEQ multiplex PCR; the TCRdb copy retains only in-frame clones and omits some. Found here are over 200,000 clones, over 75% of them singletons; the top ten hold under 0.95%. Sequenced: peripheral blood. Every receptor here comes from a woman aged 25 to 39 with acute or convalescent COVID-19.

This rearrangement joins TRBV5-4 to TRBJ2-1, with 10 bases lining up with TRBD2. After removal of 0 bases from V and 7 bases from J, the junction contained 1 base not matched to a gene. Germline CDR1 SGHNT, CDR2 YYREEE (reference sequence). The CDR3 runs to 14 residues. CDR3 nucleotide sequence: TGTGCCAGCAGCTTGGAACTAGCGGGGAATGAGCAGTTCTTC. It specifies CASSLELAGNEQFF.

The chain couples TRBV7-9 to TRBJ2-7, with 9 positions matching TRBD2. J lost 3 bases, V lost 3 bases, and 6 bases had no gene match. CDR3 length equals 15 residues. Germline lookup yields CDR1 SEHNR and CDR2 FQNEAQ (reference sequence). The CDR3 spells CASSLTSGFDYEQYF. As DNA, the CDR3 is TGTGCCAGCAGCTTGACTAGCGGCTTTGACTACGAGCAGTACTTC.

The genes are TRBV10-2 and TRBJ1-6; perhaps TRBD1 as D (6 bases). CDR3 size: 15 residues. V dropped 7 bases and J dropped 10 bases, with 20 bases sitting between them. Germline V gene lookup returns CDR1 WSHSY and CDR2 SAAADI. CDR3 region: CASTRGGAFDSPLHF. The CDR3 DNA sequence: TGCGCCAGCACTAGGGGGGGCGCGTTCGACTCACCCCTCCACTTT.

The chain joins TRBV7-2 to TRBJ2-7; 7 nucleotides line up with TRBD1. Germline CDR1 reads SGHTA; CDR2 reads FQGNSA. With V trimmed by 6 bases and J by 3 bases, 11 bases remained unmatched. This CDR3 region has 15 residues. The CDR3 protein is CASRPESGGLYEQYF. Written as DNA, the CDR3 is TGTGCCAGCAGACCTGAATCAGGGGGTCTCTACGAGCAGTACTTC.

This sequence joins TRBV24-1 and TRBJ2-1; 7 bases map to TRBD2. The V segment lost 7 bases and the J segment 0 bases; nucleotides outside the gene matches: 14. The germline gives CDR1 KGHDR, CDR2 SFDVKD. This CDR3 has 18 amino acids. DNA for the CDR3: TGTGCCACCAGCGATACATCCAGCGGGACGAGCTCCTACAATGAGCAGTTCTTC. Its translation: CATSDTSSGTSSYNEQFF.

The genes are TRBV7-2 and TRBJ2-4; tentatively, D is TRBD1 (6 bases). The CDR3 is 16 amino acids. The germline V gene encodes CDR1 SGHTA and CDR2 FQGNSA. The V end lost 4 bases, the J end lost 6 bases, and 19 bases lay between the germline ends. CDR3 DNA: TGTGCCAGCAGCTCCAAAAAGGGGGATTTTGTAAACATTCAGTACTTC. It specifies CASSSKKGDFVNIQYF. Supplemented by reference TRBV7-2 and TRBJ2-4, the full variable domain reads GAGVSQSPSNKVTEKGKDVELRCDPISGHTALYWYRQSLGQGLEFLIYFQGNSAPDKSGLPSDRFSAERTGGSVSTLTIQRTQQEDSAVYLCASSSKKGDFVNIQYFGAGTRLSVL.

V gene TRBV27 combines with J gene TRBJ1-6, with a possible D match to TRBD1 (6 bases). The CDR3 loop spans 15 amino acids. The V end was cut by 7 bases, the J end by 7 bases, with 17 bases between. Germline assignment: CDR1 MNHEY and CDR2 SMNVEV (reference sequence). For the CDR3, the DNA is TGTGCCAGCACCGATGAGGGACATACGAATTCACCCCTCCACTTT. Translating it yields CASTDEGHTNSPLHF.

This chain's CDR3 is CAWSKRMSNYGYTF. The CDR3 DNA follows: TGTGCCTGGAGTAAGCGGATGTCTAACTATGGCTACACCTTC. J is TRBJ1-2 and V is TRBV30; D call uncertain. Germline V CDR1 and CDR2: GTSNPN, SVGIG (reference sequence). CDR3 length: 14 residues. Trimming pared 2 bases from V and 0 bases from J, leaving 10 bases between.

The chain couples TRBV19 to TRBJ2-1, with a possible D match to TRBD1 (6 bases). V lost 2 bases and J 6 bases, leaving 11 bases between the germline ends. This CDR3 spans 14 amino acids. CDR1 is LNHDA and CDR2 is SQIVND in the germline V gene (reference sequence). The CDR3 loop reads CASSIQTGFNEQFF. The CDR3 DNA is TGTGCCAGTAGTATACAAACAGGGTTCAATGAGCAGTTCTTC.

The V call is TRBV7-2, the J call TRBJ1-1; the D is unclear. Trimming cost V 1 base and J 2 bases, with 8 bases left between them. The CDR3 covers 14 residues. The germline gives CDR1 SGHTA, CDR2 FQGNSA. Here the CDR3 DNA reads TGTGCCAGCAGCTTAGGTCCGGGAAACACTGAAGCTTTCTTT. Protein: CASSLGPGNTEAFF.